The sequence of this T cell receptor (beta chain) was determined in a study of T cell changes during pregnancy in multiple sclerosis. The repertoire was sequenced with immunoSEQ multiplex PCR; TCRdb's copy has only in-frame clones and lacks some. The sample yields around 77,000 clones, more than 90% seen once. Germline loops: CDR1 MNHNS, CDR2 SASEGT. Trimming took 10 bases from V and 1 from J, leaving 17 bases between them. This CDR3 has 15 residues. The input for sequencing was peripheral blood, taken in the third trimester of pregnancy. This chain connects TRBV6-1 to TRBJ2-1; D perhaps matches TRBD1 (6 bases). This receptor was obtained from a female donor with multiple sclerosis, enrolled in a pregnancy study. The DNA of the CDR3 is TGTGCCACCAGGGGCCAGCGGCTTTCCTACAATGAGCAGTTCTTC. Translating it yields CATRGQRLSYNEQFF.